This T cell receptor (beta chain) was recorded in a study of cytomegalovirus exposure and HLA in healthy donors. Study background: In an earlier analysis, approximately 120 million unique TCR beta sequences were found from 200 million or so T cells. The study, taken as a whole, reports: In an earlier analysis, productive rearrangement rates for most beta V segments clustered near 87% or 30%.

The PCR contained 60 Vbeta and 13 Jbeta primers. Profiled with immunoSEQ multiplex PCR; TCRdb holds only in-frame clones, not every one. The table shows 150,000 to 200,000 clones, with over 65% occurring only once. The sample holds a few counts of this clone. The antigen is undetermined. Trimming at V came to 0 bases and at J to 7 bases, leaving 28 bases not matched to a gene. The CDR3 consists of 23 residues. Germline lookup yields CDR1 LNHNV and CDR2 YYDKDF (reference sequence). The sample consisted of PBMCs. This clonotype was obtained from a man younger than 30 in good health and CMV-seropositive. The chain has TRBV15 and TRBJ2-1, with 9 nucleotides matching TRBD2. CDR3 sequence (DNA): TGTGCCACCAGCAGAGAGTTGGTAGGGTTTATCGCACCTATAGCGGGAGAGGAGAATGAGCAGTTCTTC. Translating gives CATSRELVGFIAPIAGEENEQFF.